This TCR beta chain was observed in a study of CD8 T cells in ankylosing spondylitis. Findings and limits, study-wide: Within matched ankylosing spondylitis synovial fluid, disease-linked clones were reportedly significantly enriched. One TCR beta motif, made up of fewer than 10 highly homologous variants, appeared characteristic of ankylosing spondylitis blood.

One entry per CDR3 protein results from TCRdb running MiXCR on the 5' RACE reads. The sample yields over 130,000 distinct CDR3 sequences, under 45% seen once. In the case of this clonotype: Its antigen is as yet unknown.

Trimming removed 3 bases from V and 2 bases from J; junction bases left unmatched: 9. The CDR3 extends over 18 amino acids. Germline CDR1 reads PRHDT; CDR2 reads FYEKMQ (reference sequence). This chain joins TRBV13 and TRBJ2-3, with 12 bases lining up with TRBD2. Sequencing was performed on synovial fluid, either unsorted or a sorted T cell fraction (not recorded which). The clonotype comes from a male donor with ankylosing spondylitis. This chain's CDR3 is CASSFRLAGVGFTDTQYF. CDR3 bases: TGTGCCAGCAGCTTTCGACTAGCGGGGGTTGGGTTCACAGATACGCAGTATTTT.